These 11 T cell receptor beta chains were sequenced from one sample in a study of multiple sclerosis patients with progressive multifocal leukoencephalopathy. Specified time point: five to six months of natalizumab therapy. Sequencing used immunoSEQ multiplex PCR; TCRdb keeps in-frame clones, though not all of them. The table lists 25,000 to 35,000 clones, nearly 90% of them singletons. Sequences were derived from PBMCs, sampled from a patient treated with natalizumab. The receptor source for this set is a human donor with multiple sclerosis.

A single count supports this clone. J is TRBJ2-2 and V is TRBV4-3, with 12 bases aligning to TRBD1. Losses at the gene ends were 8 bases for V and 5 bases for J; bases not matched to a gene: 27. The CDR3 contains 22 residues. In germline, CDR1 is LGHNA, CDR2 YSLEER. The CDR3 loop reads CASPQGGPRDRGLRNGTGELFF. CDR3 nucleotides: TGCGCCAGCCCTCAAGGAGGCCCCCGGGACAGGGGGCTTAGGAACGGAACCGGGGAGCTGTTTTTT.

The V gene is TRBV5-4, the J gene TRBJ2-5; TRBD2 aligns across 9 bases. The CDR3 is made up of 14 amino acids. With V trimmed by 5 bases and J by 5 bases, 7 bases remained unmatched. The V gene's germline CDR1 is SGHNT and CDR2 YYREEE (reference sequence). The CDR3 protein is CASSWLAGSETQYF. The DNA of the CDR3 is TGTGCCAGCAGTTGGCTAGCGGGATCCGAGACCCAGTACTTC.

This clone showed up just once. The J gene is TRBJ1-1, the V gene TRBV9; D perhaps matches TRBD1 (5 bases). The CDR3 loop spans 17 amino acids. Germline CDR1 reads SGDLS; CDR2 reads YYNGEE. The V and J ends lost 0 bases and 1 base respectively, with 16 bases between them. CDR3 nucleotides: TGTGCCAGCAGCGTAGGGGGCAGGGTTAAGGAGAACACTGAAGCTTTCTTT. Its protein product is CASSVGGRVKENTEAFF.

This clone was counted once. The chain recombines TRBV10-3 with TRBJ2-7, with 9 bases aligning to TRBD1. V shed 3 bases, J shed 9 bases, and the junction held 12 bases outside the gene matches. The CDR3 contains 15 residues. Germline V gives CDR1 ENHRY, CDR2 SYGVKD. The DNA for the CDR3 is TGTGCCATCAGTGAAAGCGTGGGACAGGGACTCGGGCAGTACTTC. This translates into CAISESVGQGLGQYF.

The chain has TRBV5-6 and TRBJ2-3, with a weak D call TRBD2 (6 bases). The CDR3 runs to 14 residues. Germline V gene lookup returns CDR1 SGHDT and CDR2 YYEEEE. With 9 bases removed from V and 6 bases from J, the gap between germline ends came to 20 bases. The CDR3 here is CATAEEGISDTQYF. Here the CDR3 DNA reads TGTGCCACTGCCGAGGAGGGGATCTCGGATACGCAGTATTTT.

The V gene is TRBV18, the J gene TRBJ2-7; 8 bases are shared with TRBD1. Germline lookup yields CDR1 KGHSH and CDR2 LQKENI. The V segment lost 3 bases and the J segment 4 bases; nucleotides outside the gene matches: 5. This CDR3 contains 14 residues. The CDR3 loop reads CASSPGQVRYEQYF. Here the CDR3 DNA reads TGTGCCAGCTCACCGGGACAGGTGAGATACGAGCAGTACTTC.

The chain joins TRBV5-1 to TRBJ1-4; D perhaps matches TRBD1 (5 bases). From germline, CDR1 is SGHRS and CDR2 YFSETQ. The CDR3 has 15 residues. V was shortened by 0 bases and J by 7 bases, with 13 bases between the two germline ends. In DNA form, the CDR3 reads TGCGCCAGCAGCTTGGTTTCCGGGGCCGGTGAAAAACTGTTTTTT. Translating gives CASSLVSGAGEKLFF.

This chain joins TRBV6-1 and TRBJ1-2; 9 bases fit TRBD1. Trimming at V came to 6 bases and at J to 7 bases, leaving 6 bases not matched to a gene. The CDR3 length is 13 residues. CDR1 and CDR2 from the germline V gene are MNHNS and SASEGT. The CDR3 sequence is CASRKQGAGGYTF. The CDR3 nucleotides are TGTGCCAGCAGAAAACAGGGGGCGGGTGGCTACACCTTC.

The chain links TRBV5-1 to TRBJ1-6, with D perhaps matching TRBD1 (6 bases). CDR1 and CDR2 (germline): SGHRS, YFSETQ. The germline V and J ends were trimmed by 2 bases and 10 bases, with 13 bases remaining between them. This CDR3 is built from 14 residues. DNA for the CDR3: TGCGCCAGCAGCTTACAGGGAGCGAGGTCACCCCTCCACTTT. Its translation is CASSLQGARSPLHF.

The CDR3 DNA is TGTGCCAGTAGTATCCCTAGCGGGAGTATCACAGATACGCAGTATTTT. Protein: CASSIPSGSITDTQYF. V is TRBV19 and J is TRBJ2-3; 10 positions agree with TRBD2. Unmatched junction bases numbered 5, after V lost 3 bases and J lost 2 bases. The CDR3 has 16 residues. Germline V gives CDR1 LNHDA, CDR2 SQIVND (reference sequence). Together with reference TRBV19 and TRBJ2-3, the CDR3 gives the full variable domain: DGGITQSPKYLFRKEGQNVTLSCEQNLNHDAMYWYRQDPGQGLRLIYYSQIVNDFQKGDIAEGYSVSREKKESFPLTVTSAQKNPTAFYLCASSIPSGSITDTQYFGPGTRLTVL.

The rearrangement links TRBV5-1 to TRBJ2-3, with D maybe TRBD2 (5 bases). Trimming took off 4 bases at V and 3 bases at J, with 12 bases between the two ends. CDR1 is SGHRS, CDR2 YFSETQ, per germline. This CDR3 has 14 residues. The CDR3, as DNA: TGCGCCAGCAGCCCACTAACGGGGACAGATACGCAGTATTTT. The encoded protein is CASSPLTGTDTQYF.